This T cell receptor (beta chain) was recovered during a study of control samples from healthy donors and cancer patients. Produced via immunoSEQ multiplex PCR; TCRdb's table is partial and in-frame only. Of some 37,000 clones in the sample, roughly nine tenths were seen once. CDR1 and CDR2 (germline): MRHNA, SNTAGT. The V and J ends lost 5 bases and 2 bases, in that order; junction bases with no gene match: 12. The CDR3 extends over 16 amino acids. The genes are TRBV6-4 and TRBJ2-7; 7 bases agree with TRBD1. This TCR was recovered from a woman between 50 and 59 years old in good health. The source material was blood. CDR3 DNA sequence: TGTGCCAGCAGTCATACCCCACAGGGGAATCCCTACGAGCAGTACTTC. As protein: CASSHTPQGNPYEQYF.